These 29 T cell receptor beta chains were all obtained from the same sample, sequenced in a study of blood T cell repertoires in COVID-19. TCRdb keeps only in-frame clones here, not all; method: immunoSEQ multiplex PCR. Of tens of thousands of clones in the sample, less than 90% were seen once. Sequencing used peripheral blood. These receptor sequences come from a man in his sixties with acute or convalescent COVID-19.

This chain uses TRBV7-9 with TRBJ1-1, with 8 bases fitting TRBD1. From germline, CDR1 is SEHNR and CDR2 FQNEAQ (reference sequence). Trimming removed 2 bases from V and 4 bases from J; junction bases left unmatched: 3. The CDR3 contains 14 residues. CDR3 residues: CASSLQGASTEAFF. The CDR3 DNA follows: TGTGCCAGCAGCTTACAGGGGGCGAGCACTGAAGCTTTCTTT.

This clone appeared once. The chain couples TRBV9 to TRBJ2-7, with a tentative D call TRBD2 (7 bases). The CDR3 extends over 14 amino acids. The V and J ends lost 3 bases and 2 bases respectively, with 12 bases between them. Germline V CDR1 and CDR2: SGDLS, YYNGEE. The CDR3 region has the DNA TGTGCCAGCAGCGCGGGGGGCAGAGCCTACGAGCAGTACTTC. This sequence encodes CASSAGGRAYEQYF.

The chain combines TRBV18 with TRBJ2-7, with 7 bases aligning to TRBD2. Per the germline V gene, CDR1 is KGHSH and CDR2 is LQKENI. The CDR3 consists of 17 residues. V shed 0 bases and J 6 bases; nucleotides not matched to a gene: 14. CDR3 region: CASSPPSYGRTAGEQYF. The CDR3 bases are TGTGCCAGCTCACCACCGTCCTACGGGAGGACGGCTGGCGAGCAGTACTTC.

In its sample, this clone was seen once. The CDR3 loop reads CASRATGGATLETQYF. CDR3 DNA: TGTGCCAGCAGAGCGACAGGGGGCGCCACATTAGAGACCCAGTACTTC. The rearrangement joins TRBV5-4 to TRBJ2-5, with 10 positions matching TRBD1. V trimming: 5 bases; J trimming: 4 bases; junction bases outside the gene matches: 11. The CDR3 has 16 residues. Germline V gene data show CDR1 as SGHNT and CDR2 as YYREEE (reference sequence).

The chain employs TRBV5-1 and TRBJ1-2; D is unresolved. The germline V and J ends were trimmed by 4 bases and 3 bases, with 13 bases remaining between them. The V gene's germline CDR1 is SGHRS and CDR2 YFSETQ. This CDR3 has 14 residues. The CDR3 region is CASSLLPGDYGYTF. CDR3 nucleotide sequence: TGCGCCAGCAGCCTCCTCCCCGGAGACTATGGCTACACCTTC.

The chain is built from TRBV7-2 and TRBJ1-2; 7 nucleotides match TRBD1. This CDR3 has 14 residues. The germline V gene encodes CDR1 SGHTA and CDR2 FQGNSA. With 6 bases clipped from V and 3 bases from J, the junction kept 7 bases outside the gene matches. In nucleotides, the CDR3 is TGTGCCAGCAGTATACAGGGGCTGGACTATGGCTACACCTTC. Amino acids: CASSIQGLDYGYTF.

The CDR3 loop is CASSVGPPPDTQYF. The CDR3 bases are TGTGCCAGCAGCGTAGGTCCTCCCCCGGATACGCAGTATTTT. The chain couples TRBV9 to TRBJ2-3; D remains ambiguous. V was pared by 0 bases and J by 6 bases, with 11 bases between. Per germline, CDR1 SGDLS and CDR2 YYNGEE. CDR3 length: 14 residues.

The gene calls are TRBV5-4 and TRBJ2-3, with 11 bases lining up with TRBD2. The CDR3 is 16 amino acids. Germline lookup yields CDR1 SGHNT and CDR2 YYREEE (reference sequence). Trimming removed 2 bases from V and 4 bases from J; junction bases left unmatched: 6. The chain's CDR3 is CASSFPLAGGADTQYF. The CDR3 DNA is TGTGCCAGCAGCTTCCCTCTAGCGGGGGGCGCAGATACGCAGTATTTT.

This chain connects TRBV11-3 to TRBJ2-2, with 10 bases that match TRBD2. This CDR3 spans 16 amino acids. CDR1 SGHNT and CDR2 YENEEA come from the germline V gene. The V segment lost 4 bases and the J segment 2 bases; nucleotides outside the gene matches: 4. Here the CDR3 reads CASSSWTSGNTGELFF. CDR3 nucleotide sequence: TGTGCCAGCAGCTCCTGGACTAGCGGAAACACCGGGGAGCTGTTTTTT.

This clone was counted between two and nine times. V gene TRBV7-9 combines with J gene TRBJ1-5; a weak D match, TRBD1 (6 bases). Germline CDR1 and CDR2: SEHNR and FQNEAQ (reference sequence). Trimming removed 4 bases at V and 3 bases at J, with 10 bases between. This CDR3 contains 14 residues. CDR3 bases: TGTGCCAGCAGCTGGGGACACGCCAATCAGCCCCAGCATTTT. Encoded protein: CASSWGHANQPQHF.

This clone occurred once. The CDR3 nucleotides are TGTGCCAGCAGCGCCCTACCGCAGGGGGCAGGCCAAGGCTACACCTTC. Encoded protein: CASSALPQGAGQGYTF. The chain couples TRBV9 to TRBJ1-2, with TRBD1 matching over 8 bases. The length of the CDR3 is 16 residues. Unmatched junction bases numbered 15, after V lost 3 bases and J lost 8 bases. Germline-derived CDR1 and CDR2 are SGDLS and YYNGEE. Drawing the rest from reference TRBV9 and TRBJ1-2, the complete variable domain is DSGVTQTPKHLITATGQRVTLRCSPRSGDLSVYWYQQSLDQGLQFLIQYYNGEERAKGNILERFSAQQFPDLHSELNLSSLELGDSALYFCASSALPQGAGQGYTFGSGTRLTVV.

The genes are TRBV10-3 and TRBJ1-4, with 8 bases aligning to TRBD1. V was clipped by 6 bases and J by 7 bases; unmatched bases: 10. Germline loops: CDR1 ENHRY, CDR2 SYGVKD. The CDR3 extends over 15 amino acids. The CDR3 region has the DNA TGTGCCATCAGCACAGGTCAGGGGGCTGGTGAAAAACTGTTTTTT. This codes for CAISTGQGAGEKLFF.

The V and J genes are TRBV6-2 or TRBV6-3 and TRBJ1-2; D may be TRBD1 (6 bases). Germline V gene data show CDR1 as MNHEY and CDR2 as SVGEGT. V lost 5 bases to trimming and J lost 4 bases, with 20 bases between them. CDR3 length: 16 amino acids. The CDR3 coding sequence is TGTGCCAGCAGTCGCATGACAGGACAAAGCACCTATGGCTACACCTTC. Amino acids: CASSRMTGQSTYGYTF.

The chain recombines TRBV2 with TRBJ2-7; weak D call: TRBD1 (5 bases). Germline loops: CDR1 SNHLY, CDR2 FYNNEI. Trimming took 9 bases from V and 6 from J, leaving 18 bases between them. This CDR3 has 13 amino acids. The DNA of the CDR3 is TGTGCCAGTACCAGGGAAGCTTTCGGCGAGCAGTACTTC. Protein sequence: CASTREAFGEQYF. Using reference TRBV2 and TRBJ2-7 for the parts outside the CDR3, the full variable domain is EPEVTQTPSHQVTQMGQEVILRCVPISNHLYFYWYRQILGQKVEFLVSFYNNEISEKSEIFDDQFSVERPDGSNFTLKIRSTKLEDSAMYFCASTREAFGEQYFGPGTRLTVT.

The chain is built from TRBV7-2 and TRBJ2-2; the match to TRBD2 covers 8 bases. The CDR3 sequence is 14 residues long. Per germline, CDR1 SGHTA and CDR2 FQGNSA. The trim removed 4 bases at V and 7 bases at J, leaving 5 bases unmatched. CDR3 amino acids: CASSSAGGVGELFF. For the CDR3, the DNA is TGTGCCAGCAGCTCGGCGGGGGGAGTCGGGGAGCTGTTTTTT.

The chain employs TRBV10-2 and TRBJ1-1; D not resolved. The ends were cut back, 6 bases at V and 3 bases at J, with 8 bases in the middle. The CDR3 is 12 residues long. The germline V gene encodes CDR1 WSHSY and CDR2 SAAADI. The CDR3 sequence: CASRGGYTEAFF. As DNA, the CDR3 is TGCGCCAGCAGGGGAGGGTACACTGAAGCTTTCTTT.

The CDR3 nucleotides read TGTGCCAGCAGCCAAGATAGCGGGGGATTCTACAATGAGCAGTTCTTC. This encodes CASSQDSGGFYNEQFF. The chain employs TRBV14 and TRBJ2-1; 9 bases map to TRBD2. Germline V gene data show CDR1 as SGHDN and CDR2 as FVKESK. Germline trimming cut 0 bases from V and 3 bases from J; bases unmatched to any gene: 3. The CDR3 contains 16 residues.

The chain joins TRBV19 to TRBJ2-1, with 7 bases matching TRBD2. Germline CDR1 and CDR2: LNHDA and SQIVND (reference sequence). This CDR3 spans 13 amino acids. Losses at the gene ends were 7 bases for V and 2 bases for J; bases not matched to a gene: 2. CDR3 protein: CASTSGPYNEQFF. Here the CDR3 DNA reads TGTGCCAGTACTAGCGGCCCCTACAATGAGCAGTTCTTC. Looking up the rest from reference TRBV19 and TRBJ2-1 gives the full variable domain: DGGITQSPKYLFRKEGQNVTLSCEQNLNHDAMYWYRQDPGQGLRLIYYSQIVNDFQKGDIAEGYSVSREKKESFPLTVTSAQKNPTAFYLCASTSGPYNEQFFGPGTRLTVL.

V and J are TRBV5-4 and TRBJ1-1; the D is unclear. The CDR3 length is 14 residues. The V gene lost 0 bases and the J gene lost 1 base, with 7 bases spanning the gap. Germline V gene lookup returns CDR1 SGHNT and CDR2 YYREEE (reference sequence). The chain's CDR3 is CASSLESGNTEAFF. The CDR3, as DNA: TGTGCCAGCAGCTTGGAATCAGGGAACACTGAAGCTTTCTTT.

This clone appeared a single time. The chain has TRBV2 and TRBJ2-2, with 9 positions matching TRBD1. Germline V gene data show CDR1 as SNHLY and CDR2 as FYNNEI. This CDR3 has 14 residues. V shed 4 bases, J shed 6 bases, and the junction held 3 bases outside the gene matches. CDR3 loop: CASSGDRGAGELFF. The CDR3 nucleotides read TGTGCCAGCAGTGGAGACAGGGGGGCCGGGGAGCTGTTTTTT.

This chain joins TRBV5-4 and TRBJ1-2; 7 bases match TRBD1. This CDR3 region has 16 residues. Germline CDR1 reads SGHNT; CDR2 reads YYREEE (reference sequence). The J segment lost 5 bases and the V segment lost 0 bases, leaving 10 bases of the junction unmatched. The CDR3 here is CASSLAGRGPYYGYTF. CDR3 sequence (DNA): TGTGCCAGCAGCTTGGCCGGGAGGGGGCCGTATTATGGCTACACCTTC.

The gene calls are TRBV21-1 and TRBJ2-3; TRBD1 is the table's D call, not checked against the DNA. TRBV21-1 is termed a pseudogene. This CDR3 is 15 amino acids long. The CDR3 nucleotides are TGTGCCAGCAGCAAACCACACCAGATCACAGATACGCAGTATTTT. Its translation: CASSKPHQITDTQYF.

The chain carries TRBV7-2 and TRBJ2-1; the match to TRBD2 covers 13 bases. The CDR3 covers 19 residues. Trimming removed 4 bases from V and 0 bases from J; junction bases left unmatched: 9. From germline, CDR1 is SGHTA and CDR2 FQGNSA. The CDR3 DNA reads TGTGCCAGCAGCTCCCCCTCGACTAGCGGGGGGAGCTCCTACAATGAGCAGTTCTTC. Encoded protein: CASSSPSTSGGSSYNEQFF.

This chain joins TRBV6-4 and TRBJ1-1, with D possibly matching TRBD1 (5 bases). Germline CDR1 and CDR2: MRHNA and SNTAGT. Trimming left V 6 bases short and J 0 bases short, with 17 bases between. The CDR3 spans 16 residues. CDR3 sequence: CASRVARELMNTEAFF. CDR3 sequence (DNA): TGTGCCAGCAGAGTAGCCAGGGAACTCATGAACACTGAAGCTTTCTTT.

This clone has more than one count but fewer than ten. The J gene is TRBJ1-1, the V gene TRBV3-1 (or the pseudogene TRBV3-2); D is uncertain. V lost 5 bases to trimming and J lost 0 bases, with 10 bases between them. The CDR3 has 14 residues. Germline V CDR1 and CDR2: LGHDT, YNNKEL (reference sequence). In DNA form, the CDR3 reads TGTGCCAGCAGCTCTCCATCAGTGAACACTGAAGCTTTCTTT. Its protein product is CASSSPSVNTEAFF.

The CDR3 sequence is CASSFSVNYGYTF. CDR3 coding DNA: TGTGCCAGCAGTTTCTCGGTTAACTATGGCTACACCTTC. The V and J genes are TRBV27 and TRBJ1-2; D ambiguous. V gave up 3 bases and J gave up 1 base, with 6 bases separating them. The germline gives CDR1 MNHEY, CDR2 SMNVEV (reference sequence). The CDR3 runs to 13 residues.

The chain joins TRBV19 to TRBJ2-7; a possible D gene is TRBD1 (6 bases). V was pared by 5 bases and J by 2 bases, with 19 bases between. The V gene's germline CDR1 is LNHDA and CDR2 SQIVND (reference sequence). The CDR3 spans 16 residues. The CDR3 spells CASSSRDIKTPYEQYF. The CDR3 nucleotides read TGTGCCAGTAGTTCCCGGGACATCAAGACACCCTACGAGCAGTACTTC.

Here the CDR3 reads CASGIGGGGSPLHF. The CDR3 region has the DNA TGTGCCAGCGGCATAGGAGGGGGCGGATCACCCCTCCACTTT. This chain links TRBV7-2 with TRBJ1-6; 7 bases match TRBD1. The CDR3 is 14 amino acids. V was clipped by 8 bases and J by 10 bases; unmatched bases: 11. Germline V gene lookup returns CDR1 SGHTA and CDR2 FQGNSA.

CDR3: CASSHNGGYTF. The CDR3 DNA is TGTGCCAGCAGCCATAACGGGGGCTACACCTTC. The chain uses TRBV11-1 and TRBJ1-2; D not certain. Germline values: CDR1 SGHAT, CDR2 FQDESV (reference sequence). The CDR3 is 11 residues long. V shed 5 bases and J shed 8 bases, with 9 bases lying between them.